Listed below are T cell receptor beta chains from one sample, sequenced in a study of blood T cell repertoires in COVID-19. Here immunoSEQ multiplex PCR was the method, and the copy in TCRdb shows in-frame clones only, minus some. The sample includes roughly 190,000 clones, more than 65% of them seen just once. The sequencing sample was made of peripheral blood. These receptors were obtained from a human donor with acute or convalescent COVID-19. The donor label of this sample is uncertain. CDR3s include the opening cysteine and the closing phenylalanine or tryptophan. The order of the fields is D gene, J gene, clone size, V gene, CDR3 protein, CDR3 DNA. A D gene is named only where the DNA matches it firmly. Size is omitted from some rows. Given values are once, few, many or a class for expanded clones.

D gene: TRBD2
J gene: TRBJ2-1
clone size: -
V gene: TRBV28
CDR3 protein: CASSKETQGLAGSLTQFF
CDR3 DNA: TGTGCCAGCAGTAAGGAGACCCAGGGACTAGCGGGCTCCCTAACGCAGTTCTTC

D gene: -
J gene: TRBJ2-1
clone size: -
V gene: TRBV14
CDR3 protein: CASSRQVMSYNEQFF
CDR3 DNA: TGTGCCAGCAGCCGCCAGGTGATGTCCTACAATGAGCAGTTCTTC

D gene: -
J gene: TRBJ2-3
clone size: -
V gene: TRBV15
CDR3 protein: CATSRGTGWEDTQYF
CDR3 DNA: TGTGCCACCAGCAGAGGAACGGGGTGGGAAGATACGCAGTATTTT

D gene: TRBD2
J gene: TRBJ2-3
clone size: -
V gene: TRBV19
CDR3 protein: CASSPLGAGDTDTQYF
CDR3 DNA: TGTGCCAGTAGCCCCCTGGGAGCGGGAGACACAGATACGCAGTATTTT

D gene: TRBD2
J gene: TRBJ2-7
clone size: -
V gene: TRBV7-9
CDR3 protein: CASSFGTSGSYEQYF
CDR3 DNA: TGTGCCAGCAGCTTTGGGACTAGCGGGTCCTACGAGCAGTACTTC

D gene: -
J gene: TRBJ2-2
clone size: -
V gene: TRBV7-3
CDR3 protein: CASASVSNTGELFF
CDR3 DNA: TGTGCCAGTGCTAGCGTATCGAACACCGGGGAGCTGTTTTTT

D gene: TRBD1
J gene: TRBJ1-4
clone size: -
V gene: TRBV10-3
CDR3 protein: CAISAQGKQEKLFF
CDR3 DNA: TGTGCCATCAGTGCACAGGGGAAACAAGAAAAACTGTTTTTT

D gene: TRBD1
J gene: TRBJ2-7
clone size: -
V gene: TRBV2
CDR3 protein: CASRPQTGAGEQYF
CDR3 DNA: TGTGCCAGCAGGCCCCAGACAGGGGCGGGGGAGCAGTACTTC

D gene: -
J gene: TRBJ2-5
clone size: -
V gene: TRBV30
CDR3 protein: CAWSQKQGSALETQYF
CDR3 DNA: TGTGCCTGGAGTCAAAAGCAGGGGTCGGCCTTAGAGACCCAGTACTTC

D gene: -
J gene: TRBJ1-2
clone size: -
V gene: TRBV6-5
CDR3 protein: CASRKEESYGYTF
CDR3 DNA: TGTGCCAGCAGGAAGGAGGAGAGCTATGGCTACACCTTC

D gene: -
J gene: TRBJ2-7
clone size: -
V gene: TRBV7-9
CDR3 protein: CASSLPSGYEQYF
CDR3 DNA: TGTGCCAGCAGCTTACCCAGTGGTTACGAGCAGTACTTC

D gene: TRBD1
J gene: TRBJ1-2
clone size: -
V gene: TRBV27
CDR3 protein: CATPGQGLEGYTF
CDR3 DNA: TGTGCCACCCCGGGACAGGGACTCGAGGGCTACACCTTC

D gene: -
J gene: TRBJ1-5
clone size: -
V gene: TRBV28
CDR3 protein: CASSAGDSNQPQHF
CDR3 DNA: TGTGCCAGCAGTGCAGGTGATAGCAATCAGCCCCAGCATTTT

D gene: TRBD2
J gene: TRBJ2-1
clone size: -
V gene: TRBV5-1
CDR3 protein: CASRLAGDGHEQFF
CDR3 DNA: TGCGCCAGCAGGCTAGCGGGAGATGGGCATGAGCAGTTCTTC

D gene: -
J gene: TRBJ1-2
clone size: once
V gene: TRBV19
CDR3 protein: CASSTQGTGTF
CDR3 DNA: TGTGCCAGTAGTACTCAGGGCACGGGCACCTTC

D gene: TRBD1
J gene: TRBJ1-4
clone size: few
V gene: TRBV19
CDR3 protein: CASSAGTGNEKLFF
CDR3 DNA: TGTGCCAGTAGTGCCGGGACAGGGAATGAAAAACTGTTTTTT

D gene: -
J gene: TRBJ2-5
clone size: -
V gene: TRBV19
CDR3 protein: CASSISPAGAGQETQYF
CDR3 DNA: TGTGCCAGTAGTATATCCCCAGCTGGGGCAGGACAAGAGACCCAGTACTTC

D gene: -
J gene: TRBJ2-2
clone size: -
V gene: TRBV7-3
CDR3 protein: CASSLNSDTGELFF
CDR3 DNA: TGTGCCAGCAGCTTAAACTCCGACACCGGGGAGCTGTTTTTT

D gene: TRBD1
J gene: TRBJ2-3
clone size: -
V gene: TRBV5-1
CDR3 protein: CASSRRQGGMATDTQYF
CDR3 DNA: TGCGCCAGCAGCCGTCGACAGGGGGGGATGGCCACAGATACGCAGTATTTT

D gene: TRBD2
J gene: TRBJ2-1
clone size: -
V gene: TRBV5-1
CDR3 protein: CASSIGLAGIGNEQFF
CDR3 DNA: TGCGCCAGCAGCATCGGACTAGCGGGAATTGGAAATGAGCAGTTCTTC

D gene: -
J gene: TRBJ2-7
clone size: -
V gene: TRBV19
CDR3 protein: CASSIEAGHVYEQYF
CDR3 DNA: TGTGCCAGTAGTATAGAGGCTGGACATGTCTACGAGCAGTACTTC

D gene: -
J gene: TRBJ1-3
clone size: -
V gene: TRBV29-1
CDR3 protein: CSVLPVSSGNTIYF
CDR3 DNA: TGCAGCGTCCTTCCTGTTTCCTCTGGAAACACCATATATTTT

D gene: -
J gene: TRBJ2-1
clone size: -
V gene: TRBV3-1/TRBV3-2
CDR3 protein: CASSLADGGPFF
CDR3 DNA: TGTGCCAGCAGCCTTGCGGACGGGGGGCCGTTCTTC

D gene: -
J gene: TRBJ2-7
clone size: -
V gene: TRBV23-1
CDR3 protein: CASSQKSPRAYEQYF
CDR3 DNA: TGCGCCAGCAGTCAAAAGTCCCCCCGGGCCTACGAGCAGTACTTC

D gene: TRBD1
J gene: TRBJ2-1
clone size: -
V gene: TRBV19
CDR3 protein: CASSREVRGLDEQFF
CDR3 DNA: TGTGCCAGTAGCCGGGAAGTCAGGGGGCTTGATGAGCAGTTCTTC

D gene: -
J gene: TRBJ2-3
clone size: -
V gene: TRBV9
CDR3 protein: CASSLTRGRDTQYF
CDR3 DNA: TGTGCCAGCAGCCTTACACGGGGTCGGGATACGCAGTATTTT

D gene: -
J gene: TRBJ1-1
clone size: -
V gene: TRBV21-1
CDR3 protein: CASSKVAPGQKNTEAFF
CDR3 DNA: TGTGCCAGCAGCAAAGTTGCCCCGGGACAGAAGAACACTGAAGCTTTCTTT

D gene: TRBD1
J gene: TRBJ1-2
clone size: few
V gene: TRBV2
CDR3 protein: CASSIPGTGLWGYTF
CDR3 DNA: TGTGCCAGCAGTATCCCCGGGACAGGGCTATGGGGCTACACCTTC

D gene: -
J gene: TRBJ1-1
clone size: -
V gene: TRBV5-6
CDR3 protein: CASSLAWELNTEAFF
CDR3 DNA: TGTGCCAGCAGCTTGGCGTGGGAGCTGAACACTGAAGCTTTCTTT

D gene: -
J gene: TRBJ1-1
clone size: -
V gene: TRBV5-6
CDR3 protein: CASSARRVSTTEAFF
CDR3 DNA: TGTGCCAGCAGCGCCAGGCGGGTTTCGACCACTGAAGCTTTCTTT

D gene: -
J gene: TRBJ1-4
clone size: -
V gene: TRBV28
CDR3 protein: CASSLKPRKLFF
CDR3 DNA: TGTGCCAGCAGTTTAAAGCCGAGGAAACTGTTTTTT

D gene: -
J gene: TRBJ2-5
clone size: -
V gene: TRBV3-1/TRBV3-2
CDR3 protein: CASSPLSQETQYF
CDR3 DNA: TGTGCCAGCAGCCCACTCTCCCAAGAGACCCAGTACTTC

D gene: TRBD2
J gene: TRBJ2-3
clone size: -
V gene: TRBV5-4
CDR3 protein: CASSPGGGGASDTQYF
CDR3 DNA: TGTGCCAGCAGCCCTGGGGGCGGGGGGGCCTCAGATACGCAGTATTTT

D gene: -
J gene: TRBJ1-2
clone size: -
V gene: TRBV14
CDR3 protein: CASSQDRGLGGYTF
CDR3 DNA: TGTGCCAGCAGCCAAGACAGGGGCCTCGGCGGCTACACCTTC

D gene: TRBD1
J gene: TRBJ2-4
clone size: -
V gene: TRBV5-4
CDR3 protein: CASSLQGENIQYF
CDR3 DNA: TGTGCCAGCAGCTTGCAGGGGGAAAACATTCAGTACTTC

D gene: TRBD1
J gene: TRBJ1-5
clone size: -
V gene: TRBV15
CDR3 protein: CATSRDVVTGEGQPQHF
CDR3 DNA: TGTGCCACCAGCAGAGATGTCGTGACAGGGGAGGGTCAGCCCCAGCATTTT

D gene: -
J gene: TRBJ2-2
clone size: once
V gene: TRBV10-3
CDR3 protein: CAISDGIGDWGTGELFF
CDR3 DNA: TGTGCCATCAGCGATGGGATAGGGGACTGGGGCACCGGGGAGCTGTTTTTT

D gene: -
J gene: TRBJ1-3
clone size: -
V gene: TRBV7-6
CDR3 protein: CASSQDRTSGNTIYF
CDR3 DNA: TGTGCCAGCAGCCAAGACAGGACCTCTGGAAACACCATATATTTT

D gene: TRBD2
J gene: TRBJ2-1
clone size: -
V gene: TRBV28
CDR3 protein: CASSSRGLARNEQFF
CDR3 DNA: TGTGCCAGCAGTTCCCGGGGACTAGCGAGGAATGAGCAGTTCTTC

D gene: TRBD1
J gene: TRBJ2-7
clone size: -
V gene: TRBV6-5
CDR3 protein: CASQMGDRSSYEQYF
CDR3 DNA: TGTGCCAGCCAAATGGGGGACAGGAGCTCCTACGAGCAGTACTTC

D gene: TRBD1
J gene: TRBJ2-3
clone size: -
V gene: TRBV5-1
CDR3 protein: CASSLAGTGGAGTDTQYF
CDR3 DNA: TGCGCCAGCAGCTTAGCCGGGACAGGGGGCGCGGGCACAGATACGCAGTATTTT

D gene: TRBD1
J gene: TRBJ1-1
clone size: -
V gene: TRBV19
CDR3 protein: CASRAPDRSTEAFF
CDR3 DNA: TGTGCCAGTAGGGCACCGGACAGGTCCACTGAAGCTTTCTTT

D gene: -
J gene: TRBJ2-7
clone size: -
V gene: TRBV21-1
CDR3 protein: CASSKVEGIGQYF
CDR3 DNA: TGTGCCAGCAGCAAAGTCGAGGGCATAGGGCAGTACTTC

D gene: -
J gene: TRBJ1-4
clone size: -
V gene: TRBV3-1/TRBV3-2
CDR3 protein: CASSPELNEKLFF
CDR3 DNA: TGTGCCAGCAGTCCGGAGCTTAATGAAAAACTGTTTTTT

D gene: -
J gene: TRBJ1-4
clone size: -
V gene: TRBV19
CDR3 protein: CASSTGGQRGEKLFF
CDR3 DNA: TGTGCCAGTAGTACTGGAGGACAGCGCGGTGAAAAACTGTTTTTT

D gene: TRBD1
J gene: TRBJ1-1
clone size: few
V gene: TRBV19
CDR3 protein: CASSIGGQGTEAFF
CDR3 DNA: TGTGCCAGTAGTATCGGGGGACAGGGAACTGAAGCTTTCTTT

D gene: TRBD2
J gene: TRBJ2-1
clone size: -
V gene: TRBV14
CDR3 protein: CASSQEPVWAGGGNEQFF
CDR3 DNA: TGTGCCAGCAGCCAAGAACCTGTTTGGGCGGGAGGAGGCAATGAGCAGTTCTTC

D gene: TRBD1
J gene: TRBJ1-4
clone size: -
V gene: TRBV7-9
CDR3 protein: CASSLGDRHNEKLFF
CDR3 DNA: TGTGCCAGCAGCTTAGGGGACAGACATAATGAAAAACTGTTTTTT